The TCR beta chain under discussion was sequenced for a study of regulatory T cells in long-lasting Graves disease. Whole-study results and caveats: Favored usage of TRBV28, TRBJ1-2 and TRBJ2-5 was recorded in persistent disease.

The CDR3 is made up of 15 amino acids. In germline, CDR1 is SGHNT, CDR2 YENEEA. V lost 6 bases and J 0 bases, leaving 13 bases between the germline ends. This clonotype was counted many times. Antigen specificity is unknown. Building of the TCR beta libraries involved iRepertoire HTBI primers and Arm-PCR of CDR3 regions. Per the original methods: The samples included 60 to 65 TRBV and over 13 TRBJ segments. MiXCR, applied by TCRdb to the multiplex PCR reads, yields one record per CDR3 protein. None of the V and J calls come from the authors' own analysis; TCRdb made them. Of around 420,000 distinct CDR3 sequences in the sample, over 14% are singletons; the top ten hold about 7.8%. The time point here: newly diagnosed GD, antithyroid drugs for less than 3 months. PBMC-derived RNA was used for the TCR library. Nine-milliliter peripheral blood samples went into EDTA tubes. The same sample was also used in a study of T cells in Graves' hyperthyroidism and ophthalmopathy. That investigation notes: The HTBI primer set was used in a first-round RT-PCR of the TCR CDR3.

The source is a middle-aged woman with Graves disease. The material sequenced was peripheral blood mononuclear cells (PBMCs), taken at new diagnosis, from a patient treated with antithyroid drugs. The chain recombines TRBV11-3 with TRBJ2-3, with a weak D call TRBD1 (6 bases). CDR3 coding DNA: TGTGCCAGCAGGGACAGTAGGGTTAGCACAGATACGCAGTATTTT. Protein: CASRDSRVSTDTQYF.